This T cell receptor (beta chain) was recovered during a study of blood T cell repertoires in COVID-19. At the level of the study: Donors in the United States, Italy and Spain gave samples during acute or convalescent COVID-19. Nucleic acid was either cDNA or gDNA, and it came from T cells, B-cell-depleted T cells, or PBMCs.

In Seattle, patients joined the study during active infection and were tracked longitudinally. Trimming pared 4 bases from V and 6 bases from J, leaving 10 bases between. The CDR3 spans 13 residues. Germline CDR1 and CDR2: SGHKS and YYEKEE (reference sequence). The table came from immunoSEQ multiplex PCR; TCRdb's copy has only in-frame clones and leaves some out. The sample has some 180,000 clones, roughly four fifths seen once. This TCR came from a woman aged 40 to 50 with COVID-19, enrolled during active disease. The gene calls are TRBV5-5 and TRBJ1-4; the D gene is possibly TRBD1 (5 bases). The sample taken for sequencing was peripheral blood. CDR3 DNA: TGTGCCAGCAGCCAATGGGGCGATGAAAAACTGTTTTTT. This translates into CASSQWGDEKLFF.